This TCR beta chain came from a study of identical twins. Study outcomes and limitations: Models predicted too little out-of-frame TCR alpha sharing in monozygotic twins. Excess sharing between twins was weaker in beta out-of-frame sequences.

The germline V and J ends were trimmed by 4 bases and 2 bases, with 16 bases remaining between them. Germline lookup yields CDR1 SEHNR and CDR2 FQNEAQ (reference sequence). This CDR3 is built from 16 residues. Template switching added a universal primer site, and cDNA bore unique molecular identifiers. MiXCR was run by TCRdb on the 5' RACE reads, yielding one entry per CDR3 protein. The sample lists about 100,000 distinct CDR3 sequences; 5.9% were seen once. This clonotype was seen repeatedly, ten times or more. What it binds is not known. The chain employs TRBV7-9 and TRBJ2-3, with D possibly matching TRBD1 (6 bases). The specimen sequenced was memory T cells sorted from blood. This sequence was found in a woman in her 50s in good health. As DNA, the CDR3 is TGTGCCAGCAGCTCCCAGGGGTATTCGACCACAGATACGCAGTATTTT. Translated: CASSSQGYSTTDTQYF.